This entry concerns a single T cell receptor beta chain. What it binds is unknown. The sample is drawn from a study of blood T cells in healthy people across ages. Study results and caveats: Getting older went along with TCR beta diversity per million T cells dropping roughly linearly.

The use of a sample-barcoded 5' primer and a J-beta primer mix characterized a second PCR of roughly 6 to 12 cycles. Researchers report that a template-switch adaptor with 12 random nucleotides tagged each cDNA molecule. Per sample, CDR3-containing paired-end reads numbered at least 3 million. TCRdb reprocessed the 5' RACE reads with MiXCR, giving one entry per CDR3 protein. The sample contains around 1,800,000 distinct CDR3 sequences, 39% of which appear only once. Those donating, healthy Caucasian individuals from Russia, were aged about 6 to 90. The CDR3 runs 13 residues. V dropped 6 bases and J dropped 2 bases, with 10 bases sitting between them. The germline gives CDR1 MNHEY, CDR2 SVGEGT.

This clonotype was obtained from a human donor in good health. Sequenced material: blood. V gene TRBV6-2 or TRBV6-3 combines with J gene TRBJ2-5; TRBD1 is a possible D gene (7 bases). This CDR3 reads CASRGGQQETQYF. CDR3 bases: TGTGCCAGCAGGGGGGGACAGCAAGAGACCCAGTACTTC.